The TCR beta chain under discussion was sequenced for a study of PD-1 blockade in classical Hodgkin lymphoma. Time point specified: cycle 4 day 1 (C4D1), after around six weeks of nivolumab. All the patients suffered relapse after autologous stem cell transplantation, and brentuximab vedotin exposure differed. Here immunoSEQ multiplex PCR was the method, and the copy in TCRdb shows in-frame clones only, minus some. The profile shows some 18,000 clones, approximately 73% of them singletons. Trimming took off 0 bases at V and 7 bases at J, with 13 bases between the two ends. The CDR3 loop spans 15 amino acids. Germline V gene lookup returns CDR1 SEHNR and CDR2 FQNEAQ (reference sequence).

This receptor was obtained from a human donor with classical Hodgkin lymphoma. The sample here was peripheral blood mononuclear cells (PBMCs), taken before the fourth cycle of nivolumab. This rearrangement joins TRBV7-9 to TRBJ2-1; tentatively, D is TRBD2 (5 bases). The CDR3 DNA sequence: TGTGCCAGCAGCTTAGCGGGAGTTAACCGGAATGAGCAGTTCTTC. This sequence encodes CASSLAGVNRNEQFF.